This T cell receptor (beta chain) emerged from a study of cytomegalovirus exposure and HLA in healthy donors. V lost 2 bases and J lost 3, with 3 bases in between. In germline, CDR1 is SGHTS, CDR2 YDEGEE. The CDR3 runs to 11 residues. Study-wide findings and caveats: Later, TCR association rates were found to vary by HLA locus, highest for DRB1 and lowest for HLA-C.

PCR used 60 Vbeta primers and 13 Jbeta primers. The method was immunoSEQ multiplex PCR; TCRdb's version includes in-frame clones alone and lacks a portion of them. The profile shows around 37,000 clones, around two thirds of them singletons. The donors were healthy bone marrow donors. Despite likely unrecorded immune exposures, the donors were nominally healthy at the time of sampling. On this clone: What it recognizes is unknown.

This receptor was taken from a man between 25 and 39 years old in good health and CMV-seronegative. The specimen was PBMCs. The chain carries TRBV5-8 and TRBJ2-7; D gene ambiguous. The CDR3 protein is CASSFYYEQYF. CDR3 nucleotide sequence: TGTGCCAGCAGCTTTTACTACGAGCAGTACTTC.